These 9 T cell receptor beta chains share one sample of origin, sequenced in a study of cytotoxic CD8 clonotypes in ibrutinib-treated CLL. Generated by immunoSEQ multiplex PCR, the TCRdb table keeps only in-frame clones and is missing some. The table records some 47,000 clones, around 60% of them present only once. The source material was PBMCs, sampled after 24 months of ibrutinib treatment. All receptors derive from a human donor with chronic lymphocytic leukemia.

This clone was detected a few times. The chain carries TRBV2 and TRBJ1-5, with 11 bases lining up with TRBD1. This CDR3 is built from 15 residues. Trimming cost V 1 base and J 5 bases; bases outside gene matches: 1. Germline loops: CDR1 SNHLY, CDR2 FYNNEI. In nucleotides, the CDR3 is TGTGCCAGCAGTGAAGGGACAGGGGGCTATCAGCCCCAGCATTTT. It encodes CASSEGTGGYQPQHF. The full variable domain, in which reference TRBV2 and TRBJ1-5 provide the parts outside the CDR3, is EPEVTQTPSHQVTQMGQEVILRCVPISNHLYFYWYRQILGQKVEFLVSFYNNEISEKSEIFDDQFSVERPDGSNFTLKIRSTKLEDSAMYFCASSEGTGGYQPQHFGDGTRLSIL.

This clone was picked up a small number of times. This chain connects TRBV7-9 to TRBJ2-5; TRBD2 agrees at 10 bases. The CDR3 runs to 15 residues. The germline V gene encodes CDR1 SEHNR and CDR2 FQNEAQ (reference sequence). The trim removed 2 bases at V and 4 bases at J, leaving 4 bases unmatched. CDR3 DNA: TGTGCCAGCAGCTTACCAGCGGGGGGGCCAGAGACCCAGTACTTC. Its protein is CASSLPAGGPETQYF.

The chain has TRBV5-1 and TRBJ1-4; D is unresolved. Germline V CDR1 and CDR2: SGHRS, YFSETQ. The V end lost 2 bases, the J end lost 2 bases, and 10 bases lay between the germline ends. The CDR3 contains 15 residues. The CDR3 DNA reads as TGCGCCAGCAGCTTTAACACGGGGACTAATGAAAAACTGTTTTTT. This translates into CASSFNTGTNEKLFF.

The genes are TRBV16 and TRBJ1-5, with D tentatively TRBD1 (5 bases). The CDR3 spans 13 residues. Deletions cut 2 bases from V and 7 bases from J, with 9 bases between. Germline values: CDR1 KGHSY, CDR2 FQNENV. The CDR3 spells CASSQRGEQPQHF. The CDR3 DNA reads TGTGCCAGCAGCCAAAGGGGAGAGCAGCCCCAGCATTTT.

The sample holds one count of this clone. V and J are TRBV27 and TRBJ1-2, with 10 bases aligning to TRBD1. CDR3 length equals 16 residues. Looked up from germline, CDR1 is MNHEY and CDR2 is SMNVEV (reference sequence). V gave up 4 bases and J gave up 0 bases; unmatched junction bases: 5. CDR3 loop: CASSWGQGLANYGYTF. The CDR3 DNA is TGTGCCAGCAGTTGGGGACAGGGGTTAGCTAACTATGGCTACACCTTC.

The V and J genes are TRBV7-6 and TRBJ2-2, with 8 bases matching TRBD1. The length of the CDR3 is 16 residues. CDR1 is SGHVS and CDR2 is FNYEAQ in the germline V gene. V lost 5 bases to trimming and J lost 4 bases; unmatched junction nucleotides: 9. As DNA, the CDR3 is TGTGCCAGCAGCGCACGGACAGGGACGGGCACCGGGGAGCTGTTTTTT. Its translation: CASSARTGTGTGELFF.

The J gene is TRBJ1-2, the V gene TRBV5-6; TRBD1 matches at 7 bases. This CDR3 comprises 15 residues. Germline V lookup: CDR1 SGHDT, CDR2 YYEEEE. V lost 3 bases and J lost 2; bases outside the gene matches: 7. The CDR3 region is CASSSPGQKNYGYTF. The CDR3 DNA follows: TGTGCCAGCAGCTCCCCGGGACAGAAAAACTATGGCTACACCTTC.

This clone was counted only a few times. The V gene is TRBV2, the J gene TRBJ2-7; no definite D call. The CDR3 is 13 residues long. Trimming removed 4 bases from V and 0 bases from J, with 7 bases in between. CDR1 is SNHLY and CDR2 is FYNNEI in the germline V gene. CDR3 loop: CASSVAVSYEQYF. The CDR3 DNA reads TGTGCCAGCAGTGTCGCGGTCTCCTACGAGCAGTACTTC.

The chain links TRBV5-1 to TRBJ2-5; no firm D call. CDR1 is SGHRS, CDR2 YFSETQ, per germline. V shed 4 bases and J shed 8 bases, with 12 bases lying between them. This CDR3 is 12 amino acids long. This CDR3 reads CASSPPGVTQYF. CDR3 in DNA: TGCGCCAGCAGCCCCCCTGGCGTCACCCAGTACTTC.